This T cell receptor beta chain comes out of a study of T cell repertoires in cytomegalovirus infection. The overall study: Through public TCR beta signatures, both CMV infection and matching HLA type were indicated.

Turning to this clonotype: Its target is unknown.

Each CDR3 protein gets one entry after TCRdb re-called the reads with MiXCR. This table holds 85,000 to 120,000 distinct CDR3 sequences, approximately 15% found once. The study's findings and limits: Carriers of CMV plus the relevant HLA were identified by cumulative public TCR beta family frequency. The study found HLA-C-restricted CMV-specific TCR beta clonotypes dominating the ex vivo response.

The germline V gene has CDR1 MNHNS and CDR2 SASEGT. CDR3 size: 17 residues. V lost 7 bases to trimming and J lost 5 bases; unmatched junction nucleotides: 16. This sequence was found in a human donor in good health (CMV status not recorded). Some clones in this sample may be carry-over from other donors' samples. The sequencing sample was made of PBMCs. The chain employs TRBV6-1 and TRBJ2-1; TRBD2 aligns across 8 bases. Here the CDR3 DNA reads TGTGCCAGCACCCGGGGAACCTCTAGCGGGTCGAACAATGAGCAGTTCTTC. Protein: CASTRGTSSGSNNEQFF.